The 2 T cell receptor beta chains below were found in one sample sequenced in a study of T cells in women clearing cervical HPV infection. Libraries were prepared by immunoSEQ multiplex PCR; TCRdb keeps only in-frame clonotypes and omits some of them. Across tens of thousands of clones, the top ten clones capture 2.5% to 3.5% of the sample. The specimen was blood buffy coat. The receptors were sampled from a woman aged 18-70 years with a cervical HPV16 infection that either progressed to CIN3+ or cleared (not recorded which).

Details on this clone: The sequence runs out 3 residues before the end of the CDR3; the remainder is reconstructed from the germline J gene. This chain connects TRBV2 to TRBJ2-3; D perhaps matches TRBD2 (5 bases). Germline CDR1 SNHLY, CDR2 FYNNEI. The germline V and J ends were trimmed by 6 bases and 2 bases, with 6 bases remaining between them. The CDR3 length is 12 residues. CDR3 amino acids: CASRLDTDTQYF. The CDR3 bases that were read are TGTGCCAGCAGACTAGACACAGATACG.

Remarks on this clone: The CDR3 end falls 3 residues outside the read, so it is completed with the germline J gene. The genes are TRBV7-2 and TRBJ1-2; a possible D gene is TRBD1 (6 bases). The CDR3 runs to 13 residues. CDR1 and CDR2 (germline): SGHTA, FQGNSA. The V end lost 5 bases, the J end lost 4 bases, and 11 bases lay between the germline ends. The covered CDR3 bases are TGTGCCAGCAGCCTGGACAGAGTCTATGGC. Encoded protein: CASSLDRVYG. The whole CDR3 region reads CASSLDRVYGYTF. Together with reference TRBV7-2 and TRBJ1-2, the CDR3 gives the full variable domain: GAGVSQSPSNKVTEKGKDVELRCDPISGHTALYWYRQSLGQGLEFLIYFQGNSAPDKSGLPSDRFSAERTGGSVSTLTIQRTQQEDSAVYLCASSLDRVYGYTFGSGTRLTVV.